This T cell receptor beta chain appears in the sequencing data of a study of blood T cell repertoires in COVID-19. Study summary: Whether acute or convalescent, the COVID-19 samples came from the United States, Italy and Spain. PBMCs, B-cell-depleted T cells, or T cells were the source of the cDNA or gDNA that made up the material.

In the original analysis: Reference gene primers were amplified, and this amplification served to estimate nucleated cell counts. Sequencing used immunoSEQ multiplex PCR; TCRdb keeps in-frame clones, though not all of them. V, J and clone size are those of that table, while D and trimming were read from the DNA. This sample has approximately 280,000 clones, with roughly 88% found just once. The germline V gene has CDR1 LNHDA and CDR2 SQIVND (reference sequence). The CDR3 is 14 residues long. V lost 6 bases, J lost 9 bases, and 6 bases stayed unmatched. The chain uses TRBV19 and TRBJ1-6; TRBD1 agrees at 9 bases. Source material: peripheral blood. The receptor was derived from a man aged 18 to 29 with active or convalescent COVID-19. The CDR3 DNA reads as TGTGCCAGTAGCAGCCGGGACAGGGCTTCACCCCTCCACTTT. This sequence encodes CASSSRDRASPLHF.